The rows below give T cell receptor beta chains drawn from one sample of a study of blood T cell repertoires in COVID-19. Sequencing was performed with immunoSEQ multiplex PCR; in TCRdb, only in-frame clones are kept and a portion is missing. The repertoire holds roughly 300,000 clones, about 81% seen once, with more than 1.1% in the top ten. Specimen: peripheral blood. The origin of the receptors is a human donor with COVID-19, enrolled during active disease. The donor label of this sample is uncertain. Each CDR3 is given with its conserved first and last residue. The order of the fields is V gene, clone size, J gene, D gene, CDR3 protein, CDR3 DNA. The D gene is left open where the match is weak. The size field is filled for only some rows; it gives once, few, many or a size class.

TRBV6-5	few	TRBJ1-6	-	CASSPSDLRGPLHF	TGTGCCAGCAGTCCCTCGGACCTCCGGGGACCCCTCCACTTT
TRBV10-2	once	TRBJ2-2	TRBD2	CASRTSGRNTGELFF	TGCGCCAGCCGGACTAGCGGGAGAAACACCGGGGAGCTGTTTTTT
TRBV28	-	TRBJ1-1	-	CASSLLSQRNTEAFF	TGTGCCAGCAGTTTACTATCTCAAAGGAACACTGAAGCTTTCTTT
TRBV11-3	-	TRBJ1-6	TRBD1	CASSFSGGTGESPLHF	TGTGCCAGCAGCTTCTCCGGGGGGACAGGGGAATCACCCCTCCACTTT
TRBV3-1/TRBV3-2	-	TRBJ2-2	TRBD2	CASSYWASGRNTGELFF	TGTGCCAGCAGTTATTGGGCTAGCGGGAGGAACACCGGGGAGCTGTTTTTT
TRBV24-1	-	TRBJ1-5	-	CATSDSRVGPQHF	TGTGCCACCAGTGATAGTCGGGTCGGGCCCCAGCATTTT
TRBV9	-	TRBJ2-7	TRBD1	CASSRSGQGFYEQYF	TGTGCCAGCAGCCGCTCTGGACAGGGTTTCTACGAGCAGTACTTC
TRBV2	few	TRBJ2-5	TRBD1	CASRDRGLGETQYF	TGTGCCAGCCGGGACAGGGGGCTTGGTGAGACCCAGTACTTC
TRBV5-1	-	TRBJ1-3	TRBD1	CASSLTGWGNTIYF	TGCGCCAGCAGCCTGACAGGGTGGGGAAACACCATATATTTT
TRBV6-5	-	TRBJ1-5	-	CASSPGADQPQHF	TGTGCCAGCAGCCCAGGGGCGGATCAGCCCCAGCATTTT
TRBV2	-	TRBJ1-5	-	CASSESENQPQHF	TGTGCCAGCAGTGAGAGCGAGAATCAGCCCCAGCATTTT
TRBV25-1	-	TRBJ2-2	TRBD1	CASSYQGQLNTGELFF	TGTGCCAGCAGTTACCAGGGACAGCTGAACACCGGGGAGCTGTTTTTT
TRBV18	-	TRBJ2-7	TRBD1	CASSPTTGVYEQYF	TGTGCCAGCTCACCCACTACAGGGGTCTACGAGCAGTACTTC
TRBV29-1	-	TRBJ1-4	-	CSVSSNEKLFF	TGCAGCGTCTCTTCGAATGAAAAACTGTTTTTT
TRBV10-1	-	TRBJ2-7	TRBD2	CASSEYAGGVEQYF	TGCGCCAGCAGTGAGTACGCGGGAGGGGTCGAGCAGTACTTC
TRBV10-3	-	TRBJ2-7	TRBD2	CAISEGLATYEQYF	TGTGCCATCAGTGAGGGACTAGCGACGTACGAGCAGTACTTC
TRBV9	-	TRBJ1-1	-	CASSTLIGRTEAFF	TGTGCCAGCAGCACCCTAATAGGGAGAACTGAAGCTTTCTTT
TRBV5-6	-	TRBJ1-5	-	CASSLSGSSQPQHF	TGTGCCAGCAGCTTGTCGGGATCGAGTCAGCCCCAGCATTTT
TRBV28	-	TRBJ1-6	-	CASSLFGRGLAPLHF	TGTGCCAGCAGTTTATTCGGCAGGGGTTTGGCACCCCTCCACTTT
TRBV30	-	TRBJ1-1	-	CAWSAGFNTEAFF	TGTGCCTGGAGCGCAGGGTTTAACACTGAAGCTTTCTTT
TRBV19	-	TRBJ2-1	TRBD2	CASSIGPGGSYNEQFF	TGTGCCAGTAGTATAGGGCCGGGGGGCTCCTACAATGAGCAGTTCTTC
TRBV19	-	TRBJ1-1	-	CASSPRVQRGNTEAFF	TGTGCCAGTAGTCCTCGAGTGCAGCGGGGCAACACTGAAGCTTTCTTT
TRBV5-1	-	TRBJ2-2	-	CASSLALVLQGNTGELFF	TGCGCCAGCAGCTTGGCCTTAGTCTTACAGGGGAACACCGGGGAGCTGTTTTTT
TRBV5-1	-	TRBJ2-5	-	CASRLNQETQYF	TGCGCCAGCAGACTGAACCAAGAGACCCAGTACTTC
TRBV7-3	once	TRBJ2-3	-	CASSIRGTTDTQYF	TGTGCCAGCAGCATACGGGGGACCACAGATACGCAGTATTTT
TRBV28	-	TRBJ1-5	TRBD1	CASSLFGGGDQPQHF	TGTGCCAGCAGTTTATTCGGAGGGGGCGATCAGCCCCAGCATTTT
TRBV10-1	-	TRBJ1-1	-	CASSPGSTTEAFF	TGCGCCAGCAGCCCGGGGTCCACGACTGAAGCTTTCTTT
TRBV7-2	-	TRBJ1-5	-	CASSARQGNQPQHF	TGTGCCAGCAGCGCCCGACAGGGCAATCAGCCCCAGCATTTT
TRBV2	-	TRBJ2-3	-	CASSVLAADTQYF	TGTGCCAGCAGTGTCTTGGCGGCAGATACGCAGTATTTT
TRBV5-4	few	TRBJ1-1	-	CASSFGPWTAEAFF	TGTGCCAGCAGCTTCGGACCCTGGACAGCTGAAGCTTTCTTT
TRBV19	-	TRBJ1-4	TRBD1	CASSNYLVAGQGEKLFF	TGTGCCAGTAGTAATTATCTCGTGGCGGGACAGGGTGAAAAACTGTTTTTT
TRBV19	-	TRBJ2-3	TRBD1	CASSIGTGGTDTQYF	TGTGCCAGTAGTATTGGGACAGGGGGCACAGATACGCAGTATTTT
TRBV5-6	-	TRBJ1-1	-	CASSRESDGSEAFF	TGTGCCAGCAGCCGGGAATCGGACGGCTCTGAAGCTTTCTTT